The clone carrying this T cell receptor beta chain was picked up one time. Its antigen is unidentified. CDR3 length equals 12 residues. V lost 7 bases, J lost 5 bases, and 6 bases stayed unmatched. The V gene's germline CDR1 is SQVTM and CDR2 ANQGSEA. The sample comes from a study of radiotherapy plus CTLA-4 blockade in lung cancer. Study-wide context: Disease control reached approximately 30%, with objective responses in roughly 17%. Study-wide findings and caveats: Reports identified early blood T cell clone dynamics, with interferon-beta, as the best response predictor. Once radiotherapy plus ipilimumab had been given, TCR clones derived from tumor expanded in blood.

Measured with immunoSEQ multiplex PCR; TCRdb has only the in-frame clones, and not every one. Of roughly 93,000 clones in the sample, around four fifths are singletons; the top ten hold roughly 3.5%. The gene calls are TRBV29-1 and TRBJ2-5; TRBD1 matches 8 bases. This clonotype was obtained from a human donor with non-small cell lung cancer who had a partial response to radiotherapy plus ipilimumab. Sequenced material: peripheral blood, taken from a patient treated with radiotherapy plus ipilimumab. This CDR3 is CSAAGGAETQYF. The CDR3 nucleotides read TGCAGCGCCGCAGGGGGCGCGGAGACCCAGTACTTC.